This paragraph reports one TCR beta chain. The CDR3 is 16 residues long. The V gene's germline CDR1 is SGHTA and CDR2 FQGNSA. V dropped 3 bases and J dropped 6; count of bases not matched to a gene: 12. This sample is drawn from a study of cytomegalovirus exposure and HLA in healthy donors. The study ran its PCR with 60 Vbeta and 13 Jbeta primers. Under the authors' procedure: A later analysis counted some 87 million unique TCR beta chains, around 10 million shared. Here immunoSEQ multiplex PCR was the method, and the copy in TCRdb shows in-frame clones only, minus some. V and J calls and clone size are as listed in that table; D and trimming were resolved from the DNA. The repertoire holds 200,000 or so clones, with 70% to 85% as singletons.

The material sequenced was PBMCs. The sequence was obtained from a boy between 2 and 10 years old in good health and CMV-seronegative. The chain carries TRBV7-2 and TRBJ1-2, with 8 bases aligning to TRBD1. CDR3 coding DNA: TGTGCCAGCAGCTTCAAACCCTCAGGGGGCAGAAATGGCTACACCTTC. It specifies CASSFKPSGGRNGYTF.